This is a list of T cell receptor beta chains from one sample in a study of shared clonotypes between healthy human individuals. TCRdb's copy holds only in-frame clones and misses some; the assay was immunoSEQ multiplex PCR. Of around 990,000 clones in the sample, about 72% were seen once. The sample comprised memory CD4+ T cells from PBMCs. The receptors were sampled from a man between 18 and 35 years old in good health. Some clones in this sample may be carry-over from other donors' samples. Both conserved end residues are part of each CDR3. The D gene is left open where the match is weak. A row's size may be missing; if present it is once, few, many or a size class.

size	D	V	J	DNA	CDR3
few	TRBD1	TRBV6-5	TRBJ2-7	TGTGCCAGCAGACTGGGACAGTTTGCCGAGCAGTACTTC	CASRLGQFAEQYF
NA	NA	TRBV27	TRBJ1-2	TGTGCCAGCAGTCTACAGCCCAACTATGGCTACACCTTC	CASSLQPNYGYTF
NA	NA	TRBV9	TRBJ2-2	TGTGCCAGCAGCGTAGGACGGGTGAACACCGGGGAGCTGTTTTTT	CASSVGRVNTGELFF
once	TRBD2	TRBV5-1	TRBJ2-2	TGCGCCAGCAGCTTGGTAGGCGGGAGTGACACCGGGGAGCTGTTTTTT	CASSLVGGSDTGELFF
once	TRBD1	TRBV7-9	TRBJ1-4	TGTGCCAGCAGCTTAGCGTCCGGGACAGGATATGAAAAACTGTTTTTT	CASSLASGTGYEKLFF
NA	NA	TRBV6-1	TRBJ2-3	TGTGCCAGCAGTGATGGCGGGAACACAGATACGCAGTATTTT	CASSDGGNTDTQYF
NA	NA	TRBV28	TRBJ2-1	TGTGCCAGCAGTTTGACACAACGATTAACCTACAATGAGCAGTTCTTC	CASSLTQRLTYNEQFF
NA	NA	TRBV19	TRBJ1-5	TGTGCCAGTAGTATAGCCCGGGCCGGGAATCAGCCCCAGCATTTT	CASSIARAGNQPQHF
NA	TRBD2	TRBV28	TRBJ2-7	TGTGCCAGCAGTTTTGCTAGCGGGAGTTACGAGCAGTACTTC	CASSFASGSYEQYF
once	TRBD1	TRBV9	TRBJ2-2	TGTGCCAGCATGAGGACAGGGGCGAACACCGGGGAGCTGTTTTTT	CASMRTGANTGELFF
once	TRBD1	TRBV5-1	TRBJ2-3	TGCGCCAGCAGCTTGAGGGGGCCAGGAGGTGGTACAGATACGCAGTATTTT	CASSLRGPGGGTDTQYF
NA	TRBD2	TRBV7-3	TRBJ2-1	TGTGCCAGCAGCTCGGGTTTCGGACGCGGGACTAGCGGGAACAATGAGCAGTTCTTC	CASSSGFGRGTSGNNEQFF
NA	NA	TRBV5-8	TRBJ2-3	TGTGCCAGCAGCTTTTGGCAGGGGATTACAGATACGCAGTATTTT	CASSFWQGITDTQYF
NA	NA	TRBV28	TRBJ1-2	TGTGCCAGCAGTCCCCCCGTCCTCGGCTACACCTTC	CASSPPVLGYTF
NA	TRBD1	TRBV7-3	TRBJ2-2	TGTGCCAGCAGCTTAGGTCCCGGACAGGGCACCGGGGAGCTGTTTTTT	CASSLGPGQGTGELFF
NA	NA	TRBV5-1	TRBJ2-1	TGCGCCAGCAGCTTAGACCTCTACAATGAGCAGTTCTTC	CASSLDLYNEQFF
once	NA	TRBV28	TRBJ2-3	TGTGCCAGCAGCCCTCGAAGCGGAGTCCGCACAGATACGCAGTATTTT	CASSPRSGVRTDTQYF
many	TRBD1	TRBV6-1	TRBJ2-3	TGTGCCAGCAGTGCACAAACAGGGGCAGATACGCAGTATTTT	CASSAQTGADTQYF
few	TRBD1	TRBV15	TRBJ2-3	TGTGCCACCAGCAGAGGTCAGGGGGCCAGCCCAGATACGCAGTATTTT	CATSRGQGASPDTQYF
many	NA	TRBV28	TRBJ2-7	TGTGCCAGCAGTAGACACGGAAACGAGCAGTACTTC	CASSRHGNEQYF
once	NA	TRBV19	TRBJ2-2	TGTGCCAGTACCCGACTCATTTTCTCCGGGGAGCTGTTTTTT	CASTRLIFSGELFF
NA	NA	TRBV18	TRBJ1-4	TGTGCCAGCTCACCGGGTGGGGATGAAAAACTGTTTTTT	CASSPGGDEKLFF
NA	NA	TRBV5-1	TRBJ2-4	TGCGCCAGCAGCGGGGCTGTTAGCCCTACCTTTGCCAAAAACATTCAGTACTTC	CASSGAVSPTFAKNIQYF
many	TRBD2	TRBV2	TRBJ2-3	TGTGCCAGCAGTGCGATGCGGGGGATCACAGATACGCAGTATTTT	CASSAMRGITDTQYF
NA	TRBD2	TRBV4-2	TRBJ2-2	TGTGCCAGCAGCTTGACTAGCCAGAACACCGGGGAGCTGTTTTTT	CASSLTSQNTGELFF
NA	TRBD1	TRBV11-2	TRBJ2-7	TGTGCCAGCAGCTTAGGGGGACAGGTATTTTACTACGAGCAGTACTTC	CASSLGGQVFYYEQYF
NA	TRBD2	TRBV27	TRBJ2-1	TGTGCCAGCAGTTTAGGCCCCAGACTAGCGGGATCCTACAATGAGCAGTTCTTC	CASSLGPRLAGSYNEQFF
NA	TRBD1	TRBV19	TRBJ1-1	TGTGCCAGTAGTAAAAATGGCAGGGGGGCCGGGCTTGAAGCTTTCTTT	CASSKNGRGAGLEAFF
NA	TRBD2	TRBV5-1	TRBJ2-7	TGCGCCAGCAGCTTGCCGGGACTAGCGGCCTACGAGCAGTACTTC	CASSLPGLAAYEQYF
NA	TRBD2	TRBV9	TRBJ2-5	TGTGCCAGCAGCCCCCGGTCCGGGACTAGCGCCCCGGAGAGGGAGACCCAGTACTTC	CASSPRSGTSAPERETQYF
NA	NA	TRBV19	TRBJ2-2	TGTGCCAGTAGTATCCCATATTTCGGGGAGCTGTTTTTT	CASSIPYFGELFF
NA	NA	TRBV5-1	TRBJ2-5	TGCGCCAGCAGCTTAGGCGGATTCCAAGAGACCCAGTACTTC	CASSLGGFQETQYF
NA	NA	TRBV10-3	TRBJ1-1	TGTGCCATCAGTGAGGCACGGCCGAACACTGAAGCTTTCTTT	CAISEARPNTEAFF
NA	TRBD1	TRBV5-1	TRBJ2-3	TGCGCCAGCAGCCGGGACAGGGGGCCCACAGATACGCAGTATTTT	CASSRDRGPTDTQYF
NA	TRBD2	TRBV19	TRBJ2-1	TGTGCCAGTAGTATTGTGAGCGGCGGGAGTCTCGACAATGAGCAGTTCTTC	CASSIVSGGSLDNEQFF
NA	TRBD2	TRBV28	TRBJ2-1	TGTGCCAGCCGCGGACTAGCGGGAGTTAAATACAATGAGCAGTTCTTC	CASRGLAGVKYNEQFF
NA	NA	TRBV10-3	TRBJ2-3	TGTGCCATCAGTTCTCGGACAGATACGCAGTATTTT	CAISSRTDTQYF
NA	NA	TRBV6-1	TRBJ2-7	TGTGCCAGCAGTGCCGGAGGGGGTCCCTACGAGCAGTACTTC	CASSAGGGPYEQYF
NA	TRBD2	TRBV19	TRBJ2-5	TGTGCCAGTACTGGGGAGGGAGAGACCCAGTACTTC	CASTGEGETQYF
NA	NA	TRBV5-1	TRBJ2-2	TGCGCCAGCAGCTTGCCGGGCCACTCCGGGGAGCTGTTTTTT	CASSLPGHSGELFF
NA	NA	TRBV5-1	TRBJ2-1	TGCGCCAGCGGTGAGCGAGGGGGGAACGAGCAGTTCTTC	CASGERGGNEQFF
NA	TRBD2	TRBV2	TRBJ2-5	TGTGCCAGCATTGGAAGCAGCGGGGAAGAGACCCAGTACTTC	CASIGSSGEETQYF
NA	TRBD2	TRBV10-1	TRBJ2-3	TGCGCCCCCCAAACCGGGACTAGCGGGAAAGTCTACGCAGATACGCAGTATTTT	CAPQTGTSGKVYADTQYF
NA	NA	TRBV7-9	TRBJ2-7	TGTGCCAGCAGCGCCAGGGGGGGGAACCACCTCTCCTACGAGCAGTACTTC	CASSARGGNHLSYEQYF
NA	NA	TRBV30	TRBJ1-6	TGTGCCTGGAGTATTTTCTCAAGTTCACCCCTCCACTTT	CAWSIFSSSPLHF
once	NA	TRBV12-2	TRBJ2-5	TGTGCAAGTCGCCCGCGACTAGCGGGAGGGAGGGAGACCCAGTACTTC	CASRPRLAGGRETQYF
NA	TRBD2	TRBV7-9	TRBJ2-2	TGTGCCAGCAGGGGGCTAGCGGGAGAAGCCGGGGAGCTGTTTTTT	CASRGLAGEAGELFF
NA	NA	TRBV27	TRBJ1-3	TGTGCCAGCAGTTTAACAGGCTCTGGAAACACCATATATTTT	CASSLTGSGNTIYF
NA	NA	TRBV11-2	TRBJ1-2	TGTGCCAGCTCCAGTCCCCGGGGGCCGTATGGCTACACCTTC	CASSSPRGPYGYTF
NA	TRBD1	TRBV28	TRBJ1-5	TGTGCCAGCATGCAGGGGGCACGGCCCCAGCATTTT	CASMQGARPQHF
NA	NA	TRBV7-3	TRBJ1-3	TGTGCCAGCAGCGCGGCAGCTGGAAACACCATATATTTT	CASSAAAGNTIYF
NA	TRBD1	TRBV9	TRBJ1-1	TGTGCCAGCAGCACTGGGACAGGTAAGACTGAAGCTTTCTTT	CASSTGTGKTEAFF